This T cell receptor beta chain emerged from a study of identical twins. cDNA carried unique molecular identifiers, and a universal primer site was added by template switching. Each CDR3 protein is one row after TCRdb ran MiXCR on the 5' RACE reads. The sample records fewer than 500,000 distinct CDR3 sequences, 20% to 30% being singletons. Whole-study results and caveats: Beta out-of-frame sequences showed weaker excess twin sharing.

With 5 bases removed from V and 8 bases from J, the gap between germline ends came to 17 bases. Germline CDR1 and CDR2: MNHEY and SVGEGT. This CDR3 spans 14 amino acids. About this clonotype itself: Its antigen is not identified.

The same data also contributed to another study, on T cells expressing NK-cell markers. As reported in that work: Top CD8+ clonotypes included the dominant CD3+CD56+NKG2C+ clonotypes in 5 or 6 donors. There remained a lack of clarity about HCMV specificity of expanded NKG2C+ T cell clones.

Sequences were obtained from CD4+ T cells sorted from blood. The V call is TRBV6-2 or TRBV6-3, the J call TRBJ2-3; unclear D gene. The receptor's source is a woman aged 18 to 35 in good health. The CDR3 protein is CASSPTAFSSTQYF. The CDR3 DNA reads TGTGCCAGCAGTCCCACGGCATTCTCCTCTACGCAGTATTTT.